What follows are 13 T cell receptor beta chains derived from one specimen sequenced in a study of identical twins. TCRdb fed the 5' RACE reads into MiXCR, producing one record per CDR3 protein. The sample records about 530,000 distinct CDR3 sequences, roughly 15% being singletons. This sample also appeared in a second study, on yellow fever vaccine responses in identical twins.

The sample consisted of CD4+ T cells sorted from blood. These receptors came from a woman between 18 and 29 years old in good health.

This clonotype was seen many times. CDR3 sequence reads: CASRGLAGINTGELFF. CDR3 bases: TGTGCCAGCAGGGGACTGGCAGGGATAAACACCGGGGAGCTGTTTTTT. The rearrangement links TRBV27 to TRBJ2-2; perhaps TRBD2 as D (6 bases). Germline assignment: CDR1 MNHEY and CDR2 SMNVEV (reference sequence). The CDR3 runs to 16 residues. V dropped 6 bases and J dropped 2 bases, with 16 bases sitting between them.

The genes are TRBV3-1 and TRBJ2-4; D is possibly TRBD1 or TRBD2 (5 bases each). V was clipped by 0 bases and J by 7 bases, with 13 bases between them. The CDR3 contains 15 residues. The germline gives CDR1 LGHDT, CDR2 YNNKEL (reference sequence). CDR3 nucleotides: TGTGCCAGCAGCCAAGAGTGGGACCCATTGAACATTCAGTACTTC. This sequence encodes CASSQEWDPLNIQYF.

This clonotype was recorded a few times. V gene TRBV2 combines with J gene TRBJ2-7, with a tentative D call TRBD2 (5 bases). CDR1 and CDR2 (germline): SNHLY, FYNNEI. The CDR3 is 12 residues long. Trimming took 6 bases from V and 7 from J, leaving 13 bases between them. The DNA of the CDR3 is TGTGCCAGCAGAAGTCGGAGGCAGGAGCAGTACGTC. Its protein product is CASRSRRQEQYV.

The chain recombines TRBV14 with TRBJ2-3, with 8 bases that match TRBD2. Trimming cost V 0 bases and J 0 bases; bases outside gene matches: 5. The germline CDR1 and CDR2 sequences are SGHDN and FVKESK. The CDR3 is 17 residues long. CDR3 coding DNA: TGTGCCAGCAGCCAAGATAGGGGGACTAGTAGCACAGATACGCAGTATTTT. This codes for CASSQDRGTSSTDTQYF. Complete variable domain (other parts from reference TRBV14 and TRBJ2-3): EAGVTQFPSHSVIEKGQTVTLRCDPISGHDNLYWYRRVMGKEIKFLLHFVKESKQDESGMPNNRFLAERTGGTYSTLKVQPAELEDSGVYFCASSQDRGTSSTDTQYFGPGTRLTVL.

The chain combines TRBV11-1 with TRBJ2-6, with D hard to call. CDR1 SGHAT and CDR2 FQDESV come from the germline V gene (reference sequence). Trimming stripped 5 bases from V and 0 bases from J, with 14 bases between. This CDR3 contains 17 residues. The CDR3: CASSPQLLSSGANVLTF. The CDR3 DNA follows: TGTGCCAGCAGCCCTCAGTTGCTTTCCTCTGGGGCCAACGTCCTGACTTTC.

This chain uses TRBV27 with TRBJ1-2; unclear D gene. The germline V gene has CDR1 MNHEY and CDR2 SMNVEV (reference sequence). This CDR3 region has 12 residues. Trimming took 10 bases from V and 6 from J, leaving 15 bases between them. The DNA for the CDR3 is TGTGCCAAAACCCCAAGTCCCCATGGCTACACCTTC. This encodes CAKTPSPHGYTF.

The rearrangement joins TRBV11-2 to TRBJ2-5; perhaps TRBD2 as D (5 bases). CDR3 length equals 15 residues. Trimming stripped 4 bases from V and 3 bases from J, with 15 bases between. Germline V CDR1 and CDR2: SGHAT, FQNNGV. The CDR3 DNA sequence: TGTGCCAGCAGCTCTCTGAGGGCCAAAGAAGAGACCCAGTACTTC. Its translation is CASSSLRAKEETQYF. Full variable domain (remainder filled in from reference TRBV11-2 and TRBJ2-5): EAGVAQSPRYKIIEKRQSVAFWCNPISGHATLYWYQQILGQGPKLLIQFQNNGVVDDSQLPKDRFSAERLKGVDSTLKIQPAKLEDSAVYLCASSSLRAKEETQYFGPGTRLLVL.

This clonotype occurred once. A much larger clone differs from this one at a single base, so this may be a read error. The chain employs TRBV28 and TRBJ2-3; D is ambiguous. Trimming removed 3 bases at V and 2 bases at J, with 9 bases between. The germline V gene encodes CDR1 MDHEN and CDR2 SYDVKM. This CDR3 spans 14 amino acids. In DNA, the CDR3 is TGTGCCAGCAGTTTTACCGGCCCCACAGATACGCAGTATTTT. Translating it yields CASSFTGPTDTQYF.

This clonotype showed up just a few times. The V call is TRBV28, the J call TRBJ2-5; either TRBD1 or TRBD2 may supply D (5 bases each). This CDR3 has 17 residues. V lost 3 bases, J lost 3 bases, and 20 bases lay in between. In germline, CDR1 is MDHEN, CDR2 SYDVKM. This chain's CDR3 is CASSLSWVGPPEETQYF. CDR3 coding DNA: TGTGCCAGCAGTTTGTCGTGGGTGGGACCACCCGAAGAGACCCAGTACTTC. The variable domain in full, with the rest retrieved from reference TRBV28 and TRBJ2-5, is DVKVTQSSRYLVKRTGEKVFLECVQDMDHENMFWYRQDPGLGLRLIYFSYDVKMKEKGDIPEGYSVSREKKERFSLILESASTNQTSMYLCASSLSWVGPPEETQYFGPGTRLLVL.

The table lists this clonotype with a few counts. The rearrangement links TRBV14 to TRBJ2-2; D is perhaps TRBD2 (6 bases). The V end lost 0 bases, the J end lost 1 base, and 12 bases lay between the germline ends. The CDR3 covers 17 residues. CDR1 is SGHDN and CDR2 is FVKESK in the germline V gene. CDR3 region: CASSQDKVSGNTGELFF. DNA of the CDR3: TGTGCCAGCAGCCAAGATAAAGTTAGCGGGAACACCGGGGAGCTGTTTTTT.

This chain links TRBV5-1 with TRBJ2-2, with D perhaps TRBD1 (5 bases). V shed 7 bases and J shed 6 bases, with 19 bases lying between them. Per the germline V gene, CDR1 is SGHRS and CDR2 is YFSETQ. The CDR3 sequence is 15 residues long. The CDR3 reads CASGKRGGSAGELFF. The CDR3 nucleotides read TGCGCCAGCGGCAAAAGGGGCGGTTCTGCCGGGGAGCTGTTTTTT. The full variable domain, completed using reference TRBV5-1 and TRBJ2-2, is KAGVTQTPRYLIKTRGQQVTLSCSPISGHRSVSWYQQTPGQGLQFLFEYFSETQRNKGNFPGRFSGRQFSNSRSEMNVSTLELGDSALYLCASGKRGGSAGELFFGEGSRLTVL.

This clonotype has only a few counts. The chain combines TRBV2 with TRBJ1-2; unclear D gene. Trimming pared 6 bases from V and 4 bases from J, leaving 12 bases between. Germline loops: CDR1 SNHLY, CDR2 FYNNEI. CDR3 length: 13 residues. This chain's CDR3 is CASREQSLYGYTF. The CDR3, as DNA: TGTGCCAGCAGGGAACAGTCCCTCTATGGCTACACCTTC. Complete variable domain (other parts from reference TRBV2 and TRBJ1-2): EPEVTQTPSHQVTQMGQEVILRCVPISNHLYFYWYRQILGQKVEFLVSFYNNEISEKSEIFDDQFSVERPDGSNFTLKIRSTKLEDSAMYFCASREQSLYGYTFGSGTRLTVV.

The CDR3 region has the DNA TGTGCCAGCAGCCAAGATGGGGGGGATTTCTCCTACAATGAGCAGTTCTTC. Protein: CASSQDGGDFSYNEQFF. This chain uses TRBV4-2 with TRBJ2-1, with 7 bases lining up with TRBD2. CDR3 length equals 17 residues. CDR1 and CDR2 (germline): LGHNA, YNFKEQ. The ends lost 0 bases at V and 0 bases at J; junction bases unmatched: 5.